This T cell receptor beta chain appears in the sequencing data of a study of CD8+ T cells in alopecia areata. Germline V lookup: CDR1 LGHNA, CDR2 YSLEER. The CDR3 consists of 16 residues. V lost 1 base and J 4 bases, leaving 16 bases between the germline ends. Sequencing used cDNA as its template, made by extracting RNA and reverse transcribing it. TCRdb's copy holds only in-frame clones and misses some; the assay was immunoSEQ multiplex PCR. The sample contains roughly 70,000 clones, roughly 30% of which appear only once. Treatment described: oral pan-JAK inhibitor, 5-10 mg twice daily. This chain links TRBV4-3 with TRBJ1-2; possible D gene TRBD1, 6 bases. The sequence derives from a human donor with alopecia areata. The sample was CD8+ T cells sorted from blood, taken at week 4, from a patient treated with tofacitinib. The CDR3 DNA sequence: TGCGCCAGCAGCCAAGGTTCGACAGGCCCCCTCTATGGCTACACCTTC. This translates into CASSQGSTGPLYGYTF.